The present entry profiles one T cell receptor (beta chain) with its context. Deletions cut 6 bases from V and 3 bases from J, with 9 bases between. The CDR3 has 12 amino acids. From germline, CDR1 is MNHNS and CDR2 SASEGT. Thawed, overnight-rested PBMC were stained with GMM-loaded CD1B tetramer, viability dye and anti-CD3, then sorted. C32 glucose monomycolate from Rhodococcus equi was loaded onto the CD1B tetramers. Here immunoSEQ multiplex PCR was the method, and the copy in TCRdb shows in-frame clones only, minus some. The repertoire holds 60,000 or so clones, 65% to 90% seen once, with about 13% in the top ten. The entry originates in a study of T cells in tuberculosis. Findings and caveats of the study: The stringent gate may have excluded weak CD1B-GMM tetramer binders.

The receptor's source is an adult woman with latent tuberculosis. Sample: CD1b-GMM tetramer-negative cells sorted from PBMCs. V is TRBV6-1 and J is TRBJ2-7; no definite D call. The CDR3: CASRTTDYEQYF. Here the CDR3 DNA reads TGTGCCAGCAGAACGACTGACTACGAGCAGTACTTC.